The present entry profiles one T cell receptor beta chain with its context. This sample is drawn from a study of T-cell reconstitution after alpha-beta-depleted transplantation in children. Library preparation (for TCRbeta) was performed with unique molecular identifiers. TCRdb used MiXCR to reprocess the PCR reads, holding one entry per CDR3 protein. The sample consists of over 400,000 distinct CDR3 sequences, roughly an eighth of them appearing once. Trimming at V came to 4 bases and at J to 4 bases, leaving 8 bases not matched to a gene. This CDR3 comprises 16 residues. Germline assignment: CDR1 LGHDT and CDR2 YNNKEL (reference sequence).

The clonotype originates from a human donor who donated a stem cell graft to a child with combined immunodeficiency. Sequences were derived from PBMCs from the stem cell graft donor, sampled from the stem cell graft. The chain recombines TRBV3-1 with TRBJ2-3, with 10 bases matching TRBD2. In DNA form, the CDR3 reads TGTGCCAGCAGCCCTCTAGCGGGAGCCCCCGCAGATACGCAGTATTTT. This encodes CASSPLAGAPADTQYF.